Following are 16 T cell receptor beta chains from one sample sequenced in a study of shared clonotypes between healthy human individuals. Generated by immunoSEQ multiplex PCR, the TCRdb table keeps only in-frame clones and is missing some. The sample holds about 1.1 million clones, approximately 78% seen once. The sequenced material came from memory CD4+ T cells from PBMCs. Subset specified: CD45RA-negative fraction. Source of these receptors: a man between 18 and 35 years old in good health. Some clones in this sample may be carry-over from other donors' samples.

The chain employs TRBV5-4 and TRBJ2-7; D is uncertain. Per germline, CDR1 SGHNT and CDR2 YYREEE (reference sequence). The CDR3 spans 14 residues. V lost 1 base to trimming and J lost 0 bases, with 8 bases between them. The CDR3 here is CASSLNTNSYEQYF. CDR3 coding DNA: TGTGCCAGCAGCTTGAACACCAACTCCTACGAGCAGTACTTC.

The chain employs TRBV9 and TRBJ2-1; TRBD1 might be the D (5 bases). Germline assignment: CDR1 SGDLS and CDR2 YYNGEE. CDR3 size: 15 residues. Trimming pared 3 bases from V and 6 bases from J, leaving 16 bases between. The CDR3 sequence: CASSALGHRPNEQFF. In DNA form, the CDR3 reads TGTGCCAGCAGCGCCCTCGGACACCGACCCAATGAGCAGTTCTTC.

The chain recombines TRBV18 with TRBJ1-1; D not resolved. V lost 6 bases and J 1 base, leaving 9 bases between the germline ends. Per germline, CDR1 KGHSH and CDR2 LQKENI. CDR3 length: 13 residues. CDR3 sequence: CASSWASNTEAFF. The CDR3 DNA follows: TGTGCCAGCTCGTGGGCTTCGAACACTGAAGCTTTCTTT.

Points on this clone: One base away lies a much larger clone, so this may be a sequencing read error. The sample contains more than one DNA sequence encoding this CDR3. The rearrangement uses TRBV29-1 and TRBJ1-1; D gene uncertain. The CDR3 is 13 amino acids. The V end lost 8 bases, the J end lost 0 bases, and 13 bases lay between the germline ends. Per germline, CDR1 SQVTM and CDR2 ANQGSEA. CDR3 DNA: TGCAGCCTCCTACGTCCGTTGAACACTGAAGCTTTCTTT. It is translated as CSLLRPLNTEAFF.

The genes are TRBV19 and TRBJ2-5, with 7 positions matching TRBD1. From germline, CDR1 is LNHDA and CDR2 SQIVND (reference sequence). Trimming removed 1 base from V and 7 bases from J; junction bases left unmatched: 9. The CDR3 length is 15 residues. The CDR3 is CASSIGAGGVGTQYF. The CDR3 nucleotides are TGTGCCAGTAGTATAGGAGCAGGGGGAGTCGGGACCCAGTACTTC.

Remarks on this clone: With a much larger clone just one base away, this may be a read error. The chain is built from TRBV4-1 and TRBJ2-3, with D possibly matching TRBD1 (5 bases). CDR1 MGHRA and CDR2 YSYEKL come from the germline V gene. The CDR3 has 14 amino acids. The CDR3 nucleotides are TGCGCCAGCAGCCAAGATGGGGCCGCAGATGCGCAGTATTTT. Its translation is CASSQDGAADAQYF.

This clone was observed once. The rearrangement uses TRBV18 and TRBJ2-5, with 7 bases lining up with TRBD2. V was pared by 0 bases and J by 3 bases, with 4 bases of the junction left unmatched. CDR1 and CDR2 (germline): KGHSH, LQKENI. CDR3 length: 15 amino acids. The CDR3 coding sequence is TGTGCCAGCTCACCACCAAAGGGAGGGAAAGAGACCCAGTACTTC. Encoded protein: CASSPPKGGKETQYF.

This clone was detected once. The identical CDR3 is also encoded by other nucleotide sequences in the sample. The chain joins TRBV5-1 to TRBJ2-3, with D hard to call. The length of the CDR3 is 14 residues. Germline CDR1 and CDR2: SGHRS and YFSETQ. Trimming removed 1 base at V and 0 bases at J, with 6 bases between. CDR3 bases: TGCGCCAGCAGCTTGTCGGCTAGCACAGATACGCAGTATTTT. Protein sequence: CASSLSASTDTQYF.

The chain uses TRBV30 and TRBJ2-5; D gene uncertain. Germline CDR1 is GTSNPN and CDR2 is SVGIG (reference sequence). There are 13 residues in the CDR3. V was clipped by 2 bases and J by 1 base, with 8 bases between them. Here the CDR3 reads CAWSSDPQETQYF. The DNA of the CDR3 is TGTGCCTGGAGTTCAGACCCCCAAGAGACCCAGTACTTC.

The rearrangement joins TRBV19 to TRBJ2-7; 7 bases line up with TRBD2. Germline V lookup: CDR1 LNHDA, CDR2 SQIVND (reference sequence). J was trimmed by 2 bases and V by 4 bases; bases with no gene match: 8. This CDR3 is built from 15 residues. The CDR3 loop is CASSKREGLAYEQYF. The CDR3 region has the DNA TGTGCCAGTAGTAAGCGGGAAGGGTTAGCCTACGAGCAGTACTTC.

In DNA form, the CDR3 reads TGTGCCAGCAGTGGATATAGCAATCAGCCCCAGCATTTT. Amino acid sequence: CASSGYSNQPQHF. The chain is built from TRBV6-1 and TRBJ1-5, with no clear D. Germline values: CDR1 MNHNS, CDR2 SASEGT. This CDR3 has 13 residues. Deletions cut 4 bases from V and 0 bases from J, with 4 bases between.

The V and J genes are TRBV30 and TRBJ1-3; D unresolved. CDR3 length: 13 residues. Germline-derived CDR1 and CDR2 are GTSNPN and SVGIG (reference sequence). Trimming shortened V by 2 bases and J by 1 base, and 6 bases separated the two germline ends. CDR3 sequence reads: CAWSTESGNTIYF. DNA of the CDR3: TGTGCCTGGAGTACCGAGTCTGGAAACACCATATATTTT.

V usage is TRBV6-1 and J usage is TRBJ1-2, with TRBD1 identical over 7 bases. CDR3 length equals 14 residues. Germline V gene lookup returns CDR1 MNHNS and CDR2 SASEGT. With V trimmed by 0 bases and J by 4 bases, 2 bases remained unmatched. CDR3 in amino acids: CASSEAGQSYGYTF. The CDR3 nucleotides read TGTGCCAGCAGTGAAGCGGGACAGTCCTATGGCTACACCTTC.

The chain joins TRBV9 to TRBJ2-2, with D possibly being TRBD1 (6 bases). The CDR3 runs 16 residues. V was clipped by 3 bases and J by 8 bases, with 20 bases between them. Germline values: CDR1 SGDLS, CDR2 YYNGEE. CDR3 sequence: CASSAYLGQRQGELFF. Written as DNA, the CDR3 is TGTGCCAGCAGCGCCTACCTCGGACAGCGTCAAGGGGAGCTGTTTTTT.

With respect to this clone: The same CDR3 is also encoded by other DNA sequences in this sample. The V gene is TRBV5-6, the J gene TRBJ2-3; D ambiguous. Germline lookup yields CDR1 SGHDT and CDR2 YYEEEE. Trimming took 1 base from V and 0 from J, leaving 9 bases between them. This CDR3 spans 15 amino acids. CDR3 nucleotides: TGTGCCAGCAGCTTGAGGTCGGGTAGCACAGATACGCAGTATTTT. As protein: CASSLRSGSTDTQYF.

The CDR3 protein is CASSLPGGRAETQYF. CDR3 sequence (DNA): TGTGCCAGCAGTCTTCCTGGTGGGAGGGCAGAGACCCAGTACTTC. The chain recombines TRBV28 with TRBJ2-5; 7 nucleotides align to TRBD2. Trimming cost V 5 bases and J 4 bases; bases outside gene matches: 10. The germline gives CDR1 MDHEN, CDR2 SYDVKM. CDR3 length: 15 residues.